The clone carrying this TCR beta chain was picked up a small number of times. Its target is unknown. The germline gives CDR1 PRHDT, CDR2 FYEKMQ (reference sequence). The CDR3 sequence is 16 residues long. V was cut by 5 bases and J by 6 bases, with 23 bases left in between. The data are from a study of response to subunit inactivated influenza vaccine. TCRdb re-derived calls from the RT-PCR reads in MiXCR, one entry per CDR3 protein. Here the sample spans over 150,000 distinct CDR3 sequences, about an eighth being singletons. Whole-study findings and limits: T cells newly recruited by each seasonal influenza vaccination are few, the authors suggested.

The chain employs TRBV13 and TRBJ2-7, with D unresolved. The TCR comes from a man aged 50 to 59 who received an inactivated influenza vaccine. The sample consisted of CD8+ T cells sorted from PBMCs, taken roughly 5 days after vaccination. The CDR3 here is CASSAFRPEVFGEQYF. The CDR3 nucleotides read TGTGCCAGCAGCGCGTTCAGGCCCGAGGTCTTTGGCGAGCAGTACTTC.